The rows below give T cell receptor beta chains drawn from one sample of a study of blood T cell repertoires in COVID-19. The data were produced by immunoSEQ multiplex PCR, yet TCRdb's version contains in-frame clones alone and is incomplete. The sample has around 97,000 clones, about 80% seen once; the top ten hold less than 11%. Sequencing was done on a sample of peripheral blood. The receptors were sampled from a man between 65 and 80 years old with acute or convalescent COVID-19. CDR3s include the opening cysteine and the closing phenylalanine or tryptophan. A D gene is named only where the DNA matches it firmly. Part of the rows lack a size; the others show once, few, many or a class for expanded clones.

TGTGCCAGCAGCTCCTCGACAGGGGCCCCGGAAGATACGCAGTATTTT CASSSSTGAPEDTQYF TRBD1 NA TRBJ2-3 16 TRBV7-3
TGTGCCAGCAGTGAAGAGGTGGGAGATAATTCACCCCTCCACTTT CASSEEVGDNSPLHF NA NA TRBJ1-6 15 TRBV25-1
TGTGCCAGCGGCGGGAGTGAAGCTTTCTTT CASGGSEAFF NA NA TRBJ1-1 10 TRBV6-5
TGTGCCAGCAGTACCCCCCCAGGGAACACTGAAGCTTTCTTT CASSTPPGNTEAFF NA once TRBJ1-1 14 TRBV27
TGCGCCAGCAGCCACGAACCGGGACAGGGGGGTTATAGCTATGGCTACACCTTC CASSHEPGQGGYSYGYTF TRBD1 NA TRBJ1-2 18 TRBV4-3
TGTGCCAGCAGTTTTGTAGCCAGAGCGTATCAGCCCCAGCATTTT CASSFVARAYQPQHF NA NA TRBJ1-5 15 TRBV28
TGTGCCAGCTCTCCCGACAGTCATTATAGCAATCAGCCCCAGCATTTT CASSPDSHYSNQPQHF NA NA TRBJ1-5 16 TRBV18
TGTGCCAGCAGTGAGCGTGGAGGGGCTAGATCCCTCTATACGCAGTATTTT CASSERGGARSLYTQYF NA NA TRBJ2-3 17 TRBV2
TGTGCCTGGAAAACGGACAGGGGAAATAATTCACCCCTCCACTTT CAWKTDRGNNSPLHF TRBD1 NA TRBJ1-6 15 TRBV30
TGTGCCAGCAGGGAGACAGGTAACGGGAAGCCCCAGCATTTT CASRETGNGKPQHF NA NA TRBJ1-5 14 TRBV6-5
TGTGCCAGCAGCTTATCGGGGACAGTCCAAGAGACCCAGTACTTC CASSLSGTVQETQYF TRBD1 NA TRBJ2-5 15 TRBV7-3
TGCAGTGCTAGAGGTGCGGACACCATATATTTT CSARGADTIYF NA NA TRBJ1-3 11 TRBV20-1
TGTGCCAGTAGTACCCGAGCGGGGGGAGGGGTTAATGAGCAGTTCTTC CASSTRAGGGVNEQFF TRBD2 NA TRBJ2-1 16 TRBV19
TGTGCCAGCAGTCCCGACAGGACCTACGAGCAGTACTTC CASSPDRTYEQYF NA NA TRBJ2-7 13 TRBV6-5
TGTGCCAGCAGTCTACCCGGACTAGCGGGACAAGAGACCCAGTACTTC CASSLPGLAGQETQYF TRBD2 NA TRBJ2-5 16 TRBV28
TGTGCCTGGAGTGTAGCAGACTTCGCCCGGGAGACCCAGTACTTC CAWSVADFARETQYF NA NA TRBJ2-5 15 TRBV30
TGTGCCAGCTCTCAGCGGAGGAGCTCCTACGAGCAGTACTTC CASSQRRSSYEQYF NA NA TRBJ2-7 14 TRBV18
TGTGCCAGCAGTTTCCAGGGTTCCTACGAGCAGTACTTC CASSFQGSYEQYF NA medium-sized TRBJ2-7 13 TRBV28
TGTGCCAGTGGACAGGACATCTACGAGCAGTACTTC CASGQDIYEQYF TRBD1 NA TRBJ2-7 12 TRBV25-1
TGTGCTAGCAGCTGGACTAGCGGGAGCAATGAGCAGTTCTTC CASSWTSGSNEQFF TRBD2 NA TRBJ2-1 14 TRBV7-7
TGTGCCACTCAAGGACTACTCTCTGGAAACACCATATATTTT CATQGLLSGNTIYF NA NA TRBJ1-3 14 TRBV19
TGTGCCAGCAGCTCTGCCGGGACAGGGGCTCACCAGCCCCAGCATTTT CASSSAGTGAHQPQHF TRBD1 NA TRBJ1-5 16 TRBV7-8
TGTGCCAGCAGCGGAGTCTACACTGAAGCTTTCTTT CASSGVYTEAFF NA NA TRBJ1-1 12 TRBV11-1
TGTGCCAGCAGCTCCGGACTGTCGCTAAACTACGAGCAGTACTTC CASSSGLSLNYEQYF NA few TRBJ2-7 15 TRBV7-6
TGTGCCAGCAGCTCCCAGGGGTACAATGAGCAGTTCTTC CASSSQGYNEQFF NA once TRBJ2-1 13 TRBV2
TGCGCCAGCAGGGCCCAGCGGTCGGAGCCCCAGCATTTT CASRAQRSEPQHF NA once TRBJ1-5 13 TRBV5-1
TGCGCCAGCAGCCAAAGGGCTATCCGCGGTGGCACTAGCGGTGACTCCTACGAGCAGTACTTC CASSQRAIRGGTSGDSYEQYF TRBD2 once TRBJ2-7 21 TRBV4-3
TGTGCCAGCCTACCCCCAGACAGATCTAACTATGGCTACACCTTC CASLPPDRSNYGYTF NA NA TRBJ1-2 15 TRBV28
TGTGCCAGCAGCTCAAAGGGAGCAGACTATGGCTACACCTTC CASSSKGADYGYTF NA NA TRBJ1-2 14 TRBV5-4
TGTGCCAGCAGTGAATTACAGGCAACGAACACCGGGGAGCTGTTTTTT CASSELQATNTGELFF NA NA TRBJ2-2 16 TRBV25-1
TGTGCCAGCAGCATGAGGACAGCGAACACCGGGGAGCTGTTTTTT CASSMRTANTGELFF NA NA TRBJ2-2 15 TRBV7-3
TGTGCCAGCAGCGGCAGACGACAGGGTAGGAAGGAGACCCAGTACTTC CASSGRRQGRKETQYF TRBD1 once TRBJ2-5 16 TRBV7-2
TGTGCCAGAGGGACAGGGGGGGATGGCTACACCTTC CARGTGGDGYTF TRBD1 NA TRBJ1-2 12 TRBV2
TGTGCCAGCAGTTTGGGAGGACCCCTACTCGATGAGCAGTTCTTC CASSLGGPLLDEQFF NA NA TRBJ2-1 15 TRBV28
TGTGCCAGCAGCTTAGGCCCGGGGGTGAACGGAGAGACCCAGTACTTC CASSLGPGVNGETQYF NA NA TRBJ2-5 16 TRBV13
TGTGCCAGCAGGCACCCCCATGGGGACAGGGGAGAAAAACTGTTTTTT CASRHPHGDRGEKLFF TRBD1 NA TRBJ1-4 16 TRBV6-6
TGTGCCAGCAGCGTAGGAACCGAACAGGGCTACAATGAGCAGTTCTTC CASSVGTEQGYNEQFF NA NA TRBJ2-1 16 TRBV9
TGCAGTGCTAGTCGAGCAGGGGTGGGCTATGGCTACACCTTC CSASRAGVGYGYTF NA NA TRBJ1-2 14 TRBV20-1
TGTGCCAGCATTCGGGGGGCAGGCACTGAAGCTTTCTTT CASIRGAGTEAFF NA NA TRBJ1-1 13 TRBV2
TGTGCCTGGAGTGTAGGGCAGGGGGAGAAGCCCCAGCATTTT CAWSVGQGEKPQHF TRBD1 NA TRBJ1-5 14 TRBV30
TGCAGTGCTAGTTCGATCTTCCGCGGGGGGCGTAGCACAGATACGCAGTATTTT CSASSIFRGGRSTDTQYF TRBD2 NA TRBJ2-3 18 TRBV20-1
TGTGCCAGCAGCTTAGCGGGGGGGGCTTTGGGCCAAGAGACCCAGTACTTC CASSLAGGALGQETQYF NA once TRBJ2-5 17 TRBV7-2
TGCGCCAGCAGTCGGGCAGGGACAACCTATGGCTACACCTTC CASSRAGTTYGYTF NA few TRBJ1-2 14 TRBV23-1
TGTGCCAGCAGTGAACGTTTCATCTTCGGCTCGGGCGAGCAGTACTTC CASSERFIFGSGEQYF NA NA TRBJ2-7 16 TRBV6-1
TGTGCCAGCAGGACAGGAAAAGCTGAAGCTTTCTTT CASRTGKAEAFF NA NA TRBJ1-1 12 TRBV6-5
TGTGCCAGCAGCGGACAGGACAGACTCAATCAGCCCCAGCATTTT CASSGQDRLNQPQHF TRBD1 NA TRBJ1-5 15 TRBV7-2
TGTGCCAGCAGTCGACAGGGGACTGAAGCTTTCTTT CASSRQGTEAFF TRBD1 NA TRBJ1-1 12 TRBV6-5
TGTGCCAGCAGGGAGACAGGGGGCTATGGCTACACCTTC CASRETGGYGYTF TRBD1 once TRBJ1-2 13 TRBV6-5
TGTGCCAGCGGGACTAGCGGGAGACGGTCCTACAATGAGCAGTTCTTC CASGTSGRRSYNEQFF TRBD2 NA TRBJ2-1 16 TRBV27